The rows below give T cell receptor beta chains drawn from one sample of a study of cytomegalovirus exposure and HLA in healthy donors. Generated by immunoSEQ multiplex PCR, the TCRdb table keeps only in-frame clones and is missing some. The sample contains 100,000 to 120,000 clones, 70% to 85% of which appear only once. The material sequenced was PBMCs. All receptors derive from a man in his thirties or forties in good health and CMV-seropositive. CDR3s include the opening cysteine and the closing phenylalanine or tryptophan. Each record gives: J gene, clone size, V gene, D gene, CDR3 protein, CDR3 DNA. The D gene is left open where the match is weak. The listing skips clone size in some rows; elsewhere it reads once, few, many or a size class.

>TRBJ2-1|few|TRBV10-3|TRBD2
CAIGRGVNNEQFF
TGTGCCATCGGGCGGGGGGTCAACAATGAGCAGTTCTTC
>TRBJ2-2|NA|TRBV7-6|NA
CASIPGGLAHTGELFF
TGTGCCAGCATCCCCGGAGGGCTAGCGCACACCGGGGAGCTGTTTTTT
>TRBJ1-1|NA|TRBV5-4|NA
CASSLDTGTAFF
TGTGCCAGCAGCCTTGACACGGGAACGGCTTTCTTT
>TRBJ2-5|once|TRBV5-1|TRBD2
CASSFLAGKETQYF
TGCGCCAGCAGCTTCCTAGCGGGGAAAGAGACCCAGTACTTC
>TRBJ1-2|NA|TRBV11-2|NA
CASTIRRGAGGYTF
TGTGCCAGCACCATTAGACGGGGGGCGGGTGGCTACACCTTC
>TRBJ1-2|NA|TRBV6-1|TRBD1
CASSDTGQSNYGYTF
TGTGCCAGCAGTGACACGGGACAGTCTAACTATGGCTACACCTTC
>TRBJ1-2|NA|TRBV5-1|TRBD1
CASSLGTGSGYTF
TGCGCCAGCAGCCTGGGGACAGGGAGTGGCTACACCTTC
>TRBJ1-3|NA|TRBV4-1|NA
CASSQDPRGSGNTIYF
TGCGCCAGCAGCCAGGATCCCAGAGGTTCTGGAAACACCATATATTTT
>TRBJ1-1|NA|TRBV27|NA
CASSSPPGHVGAFF
TGTGCCAGCAGTTCTCCACCGGGACATGTGGGGGCTTTCTTT
>TRBJ1-4|NA|TRBV5-1|TRBD1
CASSFQGGNEKLFF
TGCGCCAGCAGCTTCCAGGGGGGCAATGAAAAACTGTTTTTT
>TRBJ2-3|few|TRBV6-6|NA
CASSYSLLSTDTQYF
TGTGCCAGCAGTTACTCGTTACTGAGCACAGATACGCAGTATTTT
>TRBJ2-3|NA|TRBV7-3|TRBD2
CASSLEIGGGTDTQYF
TGTGCCAGCAGCTTAGAGATCGGGGGGGGCACAGATACGCAGTATTTT
>TRBJ1-1|NA|TRBV5-1|NA
CASSLVQGTEAFF
TGCGCCAGCAGCTTGGTGCAGGGCACTGAAGCTTTCTTT
>TRBJ1-2|NA|TRBV5-1|TRBD1
CASSLEEGASYGYTF
TGCGCCAGCAGCTTGGAAGAGGGGGCTAGCTATGGCTACACCTTC
>TRBJ2-1|NA|TRBV4-1|NA
CASSQDFSGYNEQFF
TGCGCCAGCAGCCAAGACTTCTCAGGATACAATGAGCAGTTCTTC
>TRBJ1-3|few|TRBV4-2|NA
CASSPSNGGGSGNTIYF
TGTGCCAGCAGCCCATCTAACGGGGGGGGCTCTGGAAACACCATATATTTT
>TRBJ2-7|NA|TRBV2|TRBD1
CASSASGQGSYEQYF
TGTGCCAGCAGCGCGAGTGGACAGGGCTCCTACGAGCAGTACTTC
>TRBJ2-3|NA|TRBV5-5|NA
CASSFGGLDTQYF
TGTGCCAGCAGCTTCGGGGGGCTTGATACGCAGTATTTT
>TRBJ2-1|NA|TRBV27|TRBD1
CASSLRTGYNEQFF
TGTGCCAGCAGTTTACGGACAGGTTACAATGAGCAGTTCTTC
>TRBJ2-2|few|TRBV5-1|TRBD1
CASSLLGQGNTGELFF
TGCGCCAGCAGCTTATTAGGACAGGGTAACACCGGGGAGCTGTTTTTT
>TRBJ2-1|few|TRBV5-5|NA
CASSHPGGVNEQFF
TGTGCCAGCAGCCACCCCGGAGGGGTCAATGAGCAGTTCTTC
>TRBJ1-4|NA|TRBV7-2|NA
CASSLLQGGSSGKLFF
TGTGCCAGCAGCCTCTTACAGGGAGGGTCATCGGGAAAACTGTTTTTT
>TRBJ1-3|NA|TRBV11-3|NA
CASSFAGAGNTIYF
TGTGCCAGCAGCTTCGCGGGGGCCGGAAACACCATATATTTT
>TRBJ1-1|NA|TRBV7-9|TRBD1
CASSFSDRMNTEAFF
TGTGCCAGCAGCTTCTCGGACAGGATGAACACTGAAGCTTTCTTT
>TRBJ1-2|NA|TRBV7-9|TRBD1
CSSSLAWDRANYGYTF
TGTTCCAGCAGCTTAGCGTGGGACAGGGCAAACTATGGCTACACCTTC